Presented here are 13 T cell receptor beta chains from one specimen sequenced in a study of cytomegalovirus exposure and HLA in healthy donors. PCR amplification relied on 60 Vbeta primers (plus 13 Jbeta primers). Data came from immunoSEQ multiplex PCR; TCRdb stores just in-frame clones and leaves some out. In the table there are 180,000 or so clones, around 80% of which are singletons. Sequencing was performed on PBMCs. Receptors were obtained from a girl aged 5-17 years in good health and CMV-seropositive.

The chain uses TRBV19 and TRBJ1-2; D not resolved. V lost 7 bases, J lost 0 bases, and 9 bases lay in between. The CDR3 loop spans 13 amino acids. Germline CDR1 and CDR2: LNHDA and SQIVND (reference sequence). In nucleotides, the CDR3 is TGTGCCAGTACGGTGGGAGCTAACTATGGCTACACCTTC. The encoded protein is CASTVGANYGYTF. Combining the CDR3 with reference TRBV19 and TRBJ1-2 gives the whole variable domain DGGITQSPKYLFRKEGQNVTLSCEQNLNHDAMYWYRQDPGQGLRLIYYSQIVNDFQKGDIAEGYSVSREKKESFPLTVTSAQKNPTAFYLCASTVGANYGYTFGSGTRLTVV.

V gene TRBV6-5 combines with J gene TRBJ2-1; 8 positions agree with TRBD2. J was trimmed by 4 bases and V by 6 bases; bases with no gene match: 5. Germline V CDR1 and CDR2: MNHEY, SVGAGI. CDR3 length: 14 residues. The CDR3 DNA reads TGTGCCAGCAGGGGACTAGGACTGTACAATGAGCAGTTCTTC. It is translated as CASRGLGLYNEQFF.

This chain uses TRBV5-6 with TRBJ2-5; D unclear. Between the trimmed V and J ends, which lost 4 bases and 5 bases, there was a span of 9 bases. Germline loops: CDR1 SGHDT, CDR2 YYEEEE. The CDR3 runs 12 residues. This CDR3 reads CASSVARETQYF. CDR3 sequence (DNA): TGTGCCAGCAGCGTCGCCCGGGAGACCCAGTACTTC.

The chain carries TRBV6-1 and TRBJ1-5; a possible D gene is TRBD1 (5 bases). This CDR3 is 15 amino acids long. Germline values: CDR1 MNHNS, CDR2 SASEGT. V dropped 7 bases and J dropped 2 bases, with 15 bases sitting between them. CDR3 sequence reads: CASNDQGGGNQPQHF. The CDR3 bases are TGTGCCAGCAATGACCAGGGTGGTGGCAATCAGCCCCAGCATTTT.

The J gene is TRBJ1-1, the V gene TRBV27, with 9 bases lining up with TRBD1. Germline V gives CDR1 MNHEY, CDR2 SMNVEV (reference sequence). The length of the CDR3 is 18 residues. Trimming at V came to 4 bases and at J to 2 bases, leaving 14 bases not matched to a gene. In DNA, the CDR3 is TGTGCCAGCAGTTCCTACCTCGACAGGGGGAAATCCAACACTGAAGCTTTCTTT. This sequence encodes CASSSYLDRGKSNTEAFF.

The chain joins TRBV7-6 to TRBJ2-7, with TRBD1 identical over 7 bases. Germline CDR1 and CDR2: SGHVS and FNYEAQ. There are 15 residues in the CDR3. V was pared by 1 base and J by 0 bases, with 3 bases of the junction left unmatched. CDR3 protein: CASSLEQGSSYEQYF. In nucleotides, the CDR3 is TGTGCCAGCAGCTTAGAACAGGGGAGCTCCTACGAGCAGTACTTC.

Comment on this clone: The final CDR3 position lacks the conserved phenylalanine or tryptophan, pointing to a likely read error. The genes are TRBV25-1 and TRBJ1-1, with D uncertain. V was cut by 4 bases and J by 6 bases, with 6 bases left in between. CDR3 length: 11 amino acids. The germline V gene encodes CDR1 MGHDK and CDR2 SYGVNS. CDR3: CASSGGAEAFL. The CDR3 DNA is TGTGCCAGCAGTGGTGGGGCTGAAGCTTTCCTT.

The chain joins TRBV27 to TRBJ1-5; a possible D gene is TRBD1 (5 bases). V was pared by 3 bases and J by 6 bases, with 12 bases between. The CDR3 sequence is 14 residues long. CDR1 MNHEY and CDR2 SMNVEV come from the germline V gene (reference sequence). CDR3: CASSFGRGSQPQHF. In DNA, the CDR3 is TGTGCCAGCAGTTTCGGACGGGGGAGTCAGCCCCAGCATTTT.

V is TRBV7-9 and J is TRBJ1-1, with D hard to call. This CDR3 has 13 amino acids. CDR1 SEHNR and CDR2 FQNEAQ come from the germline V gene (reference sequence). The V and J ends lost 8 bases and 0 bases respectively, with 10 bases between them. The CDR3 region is CASGENMNTEAFF. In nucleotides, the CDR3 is TGTGCCAGCGGGGAGAACATGAACACTGAAGCTTTCTTT.

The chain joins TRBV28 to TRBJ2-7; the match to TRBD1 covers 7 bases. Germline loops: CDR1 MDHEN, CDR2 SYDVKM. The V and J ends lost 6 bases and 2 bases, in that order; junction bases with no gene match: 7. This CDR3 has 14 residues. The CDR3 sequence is CASRLEGATYEQYF. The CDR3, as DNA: TGTGCCAGCAGACTTGAGGGGGCAACCTACGAGCAGTACTTC.

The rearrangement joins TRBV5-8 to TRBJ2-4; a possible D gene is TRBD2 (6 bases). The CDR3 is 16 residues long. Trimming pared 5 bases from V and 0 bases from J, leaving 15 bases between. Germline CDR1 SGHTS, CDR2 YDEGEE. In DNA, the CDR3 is TGTGCCAGCAGTTTTCGAGGAGGGCTAGCCAAAAACATTCAGTACTTC. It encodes CASSFRGGLAKNIQYF.

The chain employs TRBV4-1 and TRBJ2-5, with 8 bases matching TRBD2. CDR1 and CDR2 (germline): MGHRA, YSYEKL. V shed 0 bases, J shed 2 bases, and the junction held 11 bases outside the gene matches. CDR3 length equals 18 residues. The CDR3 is CASSQDRAGEPNQETQYF. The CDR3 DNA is TGCGCCAGCAGCCAAGATCGAGCGGGAGAGCCAAATCAAGAGACCCAGTACTTC.

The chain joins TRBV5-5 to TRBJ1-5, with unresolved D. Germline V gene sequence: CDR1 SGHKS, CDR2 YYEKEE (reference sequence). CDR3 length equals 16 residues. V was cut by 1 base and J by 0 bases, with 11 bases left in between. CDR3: CASSLFGEPSNQPQHF. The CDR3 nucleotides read TGTGCCAGCAGCTTGTTTGGGGAGCCTAGCAATCAGCCCCAGCATTTT.